This T cell receptor (beta chain) was observed in a study of cytomegalovirus exposure and HLA in healthy donors. Study-level background: Caucasian-associated ancestry cluster membership applied to about 83% of under 450 genotyped donors.

In the PCR, 60 Vbeta and 13 Jbeta primers were used. Under the authors' procedure: Per a later analysis, the number of unique TCR beta chains was some 75 million, of which about 11 million were shared. Clones were read by immunoSEQ multiplex PCR, and TCRdb kept only the in-frame ones, dropping some. V and J calls and clone size come straight from that table; D and trimming were deduced from the DNA. The repertoire holds under 130,000 clones, roughly 15% seen once, with around 0.9% in the top ten. The sample holds a few counts of this clone. What it binds is unknown. Trimming at V came to 0 bases and at J to 9 bases, leaving 8 bases not matched to a gene. CDR3 size: 14 residues. The germline gives CDR1 KGHSH, CDR2 LQKENI. Regarding the study as a whole: Roughly uniform depth of sequencing across donors was assumed in presence/absence analyses.

The sequence came from a female donor in good health and CMV-seronegative. Source material: PBMCs. The V call is TRBV18, the J call TRBJ2-7; TRBD2 matches at 7 bases. Here the CDR3 DNA reads TGTGCCAGCTCACCACCGACTAGCTCCGGGGGGCAGTACTTC. Amino acids: CASSPPTSSGGQYF.